This entry features one TCR beta chain sequence. This clonotype was observed at least ten times. The specificity of this receptor is unknown. No much larger clone exists at a distance of one base, and base qualities are not known. The TCR beta CDR3 region was amplified from genomic DNA by two rounds of multiplex PCR. The first PCR round used primers specific to each TRBV and TRBJ gene, and the primer sequences were filed in Chinese patent CN105087789A. Universal primers were used in the second round of PCR. The Roche High Pure PCR Template Preparation Kit was used to extract genomic DNA from frozen PBMCs. An Illumina HiSeq 3000 was used to sequence the libraries paired-end with 151 bp reads. The study's own analysis went as follows. Raw reads lacking the multiplex PCR primer sequences were removed with CutAdapt. Using PEAR, the high-quality paired reads were merged into contigs. By alignment to reference sequences, MiXCR assigned TRB V, D and J gene segments to each contig. To remove sequencing errors, CDR3 sequences were clustered according to base quality and sequence similarity. Shannon entropy normalized by the natural log of productive TCR sequence number was used as the measure of diversity. Clonality was computed as one minus the ratio of Shannon entropy to the natural log of the number of unique clonotypes. The Youden index of ROC curves was used to select progression-free survival cut-offs for repertoire metrics, and analyses were performed in R 3.5.3. TCRdb handled the public reads itself, with Q25 trimming in fastp and clone calling in MiXCR, and kept productive beta chains. For every CDR3 protein sequence, its rows merge into one entry that carries the most common genes and DNA. TCRdb, not the original authors, processed these V and J calls. Here the sample has roughly 38,000 distinct CDR3 sequences; roughly a quarter occur a single time. Jointly, the top ten make up less than 30% of the sample.

The CDR1 and CDR2 encoded by the germline V gene (reference sequence) are DFQATT and SNEGSKA. V is reduced by 3 bases and J by 4 bases, leaving a spacing of 9 bases between them. CDR3 length: 12 amino acids, cysteine to phenylalanine. Of all the DNA, just the CDR3 is kept, 36 bases in frame from base 1. The sample belongs to a study of prognosis after radiotherapy for stage I lung cancer (dated by TCRdb to the early 2020s). Broadly, across the study: Between April 2018 and early 2019, under 20 patients with stage I NSCLC were enrolled in Nanjing, China. Enrolled patients comprised roughly 13 with newly diagnosed primary stage I lung tumors and about 5 with oligometastatic NSCLC after surgical resection of the primary tumor. Every patient was deemed medically inoperable, more than ten because of comorbidities and 7 because they refused surgery. The cohort was made up of some 12 men and about 6 women, with a median age of around 70 years and an age range of roughly 53 to 95 years. Squamous cell carcinoma histology was identified in six to eight patients, and adenocarcinoma histology was identified in twelve patients. SBRT was delivered in 3 to 5 fractions with a biologically effective dose of at least 100 Gy, and image-guided IMRT or VMAT was used for delivery. SBRT was not combined with any concurrent therapy in any patient. About 20% of the 19 patients developed distant metastases after SBRT, at a median of around 7 months; the other 15 showed no significant progression. Peripheral blood TCR beta repertoires were profiled in stage I NSCLC patients before and after stereotactic body radiotherapy, and the repertoires were related to distant failure. The study took one blood sample before SBRT and one after SBRT from each of 19 patients and sequenced all 40 or so samples.

All patients had node-negative disease on CT and PET/CT, and none had a history of other malignancies or prior chemotherapy or radiotherapy. At each of the two time points, six milliliters of peripheral venous blood were collected into EDTA tubes. PBMCs were isolated by Ficoll-Paque Plus density-gradient centrifugation. Samples were stored at -80°C immediately after collection until analysis. What the work shows at the level of the full study, not this receptor alone: Tumor specificity of expanded TCR clones was not determined. A decrease in unique TCR clone counts was observed after SBRT (median roughly 10,000 before versus about 7,000 after; Wilcoxon paired P=0.011). Limitations of the study included a small cohort and short follow-up, and the study findings need independent validation. Post-SBRT Shannon entropy and its change from baseline were lower in patients who developed distant metastases; baseline Shannon entropy was not associated with metastases. All reported P values were unadjusted for multiple comparisons. TRBV and TRBJ usage frequencies reportedly differed by metastasis status, in two V genes at baseline and in roughly ten V and two J genes after SBRT.

The chain is encoded by TRBV20-1 joined to TRBJ1-2, with TRBD1 perhaps the D gene, on 5 matching bases. Sample: PBMCs, taken before or after stereotactic body radiation therapy (not recorded which). The source is a donor over 45 with non-small cell lung cancer. The CDR3 region has the sequence CSASHRSYGYTF. In nucleotide form, the sequence is TGCAGTGCTAGTCACAGGAGCTATGGCTACACCTTC.